Listed below are T cell receptor beta chains from one sample, sequenced in a study of vaccination effects on CD4 cells after COVID-19. TCRdb keeps only in-frame clones here, not all; method: immunoSEQ multiplex PCR. The sample records about 48,000 clones, around 63% being singletons. Their specific antigens are unknown. This material consisted of CD4+ T cells from PBMCs cultured without peptide, taken before COVID-19 vaccination. The receptors shown here come from a human donor who received a COVID-19 vaccine. Each CDR3 is given with its conserved first and last residue. A D gene is named only where the DNA matches it firmly. Expanded clones are given a class, and other clones once, few, many or no size at all.

TRBD2	TRBV7-7	TRBJ2-3	-	CASSSGTSGRTDTQYF	TGTGCTAGCAGCTCTGGGACTAGCGGACGCACAGATACGCAGTATTTT
-	TRBV5-1	TRBJ1-1	-	CASSLDFNTEAFF	TGCGCCAGCAGCTTGGATTTTAACACTGAAGCTTTCTTT
-	TRBV28	TRBJ1-2	-	CASSLMESGYTF	TGTGCCAGCAGCCTCATGGAATCGGGCTACACCTTC
-	TRBV3-1/TRBV3-2	TRBJ2-1	-	CASSLETPSGRDPIASGPNEQFF	TGTGCCAGCAGCCTCGAAACCCCCTCGGGGCGGGACCCTATTGCCTCTGGGCCTAATGAGCAGTTCTTC
-	TRBV2	TRBJ1-6	once	CASSPLSGSSPLHF	TGTGCCAGCAGCCCTCTCAGTGGATCTTCACCCCTCCACTTT
TRBD2	TRBV27	TRBJ2-7	-	CASSREGSGYEQYF	TGTGCCAGCAGTCGGGAAGGTAGCGGGTACGAGCAGTACTTC
-	TRBV19	TRBJ1-5	-	CASSLGGGSNQPQHF	TGTGCCAGTAGTCTAGGCGGGGGGAGCAATCAGCCCCAGCATTTT
TRBD1	TRBV12-3/TRBV12-4	TRBJ1-2	few	CASSLGQGYGYTF	TGTGCCAGCAGTTTAGGACAGGGGTATGGCTACACCTTC
-	TRBV6-5	TRBJ2-3	-	CASSPQIPTDTQYF	TGTGCCAGCAGTCCCCAAATCCCAACAGATACGCAGTATTTT
-	TRBV12-5	TRBJ2-1	-	CASGLVRLLGPLSYNEQFF	TGTGCTAGTGGTTTGGTCCGGCTCCTAGGGCCTTTGAGCTACAATGAGCAGTTCTTC
-	TRBV6-5	TRBJ1-1	-	CASSYSSRYRVEAFF	TGTGCCAGCAGTTACTCGTCGCGCTATCGGGTTGAAGCTTTCTTT
-	TRBV5-4	TRBJ1-2	-	CASSNGGGNYGYTF	TGTGCCAGCAGCAACGGGGGGGGAAACTATGGCTACACCTTC
-	TRBV5-6	TRBJ2-6	-	CASSFGAGANVLTF	TGTGCCAGCAGCTTCGGCGCTGGGGCCAACGTCCTGACTTTC
-	TRBV7-8	TRBJ2-7	-	CASSTGTSEQYF	TGTGCCAGCAGCACCGGGACCTCCGAGCAGTACTTC
-	TRBV27	TRBJ1-1	-	CASRLRENTEAFF	TGTGCCAGCAGATTGAGGGAGAACACTGAAGCTTTCTTT
-	TRBV5-1	TRBJ2-7	-	CASSGGAGVNEQYF	TGCGCCAGCAGCGGGGGCGCGGGGGTTAACGAGCAGTACTTC
TRBD1	TRBV12-3/TRBV12-4	TRBJ1-2	few	CATGTDYGYTF	TGTGCCACCGGGACAGATTATGGCTACACCTTC
TRBD1	TRBV19	TRBJ1-2	few	CASSIFSTGGNYGYTF	TGTGCCAGTAGTATTTTCTCGACAGGGGGTAACTATGGCTACACCTTC
TRBD1	TRBV3-1/TRBV3-2	TRBJ2-7	few	CASSLQGAWEQYF	TGTGCCAGCAGCCTACAGGGGGCGTGGGAGCAGTACTTC
TRBD2	TRBV4-2	TRBJ2-1	once	CASSQGTSRSYNEQFF	TGTGCCAGCAGCCAAGGGACTAGCCGGAGCTACAATGAGCAGTTCTTC
-	TRBV7-9	TRBJ2-2	-	CASRPGAGPEELFF	TGTGCCAGCAGGCCAGGGGCGGGACCCGAGGAGCTGTTTTTT
-	TRBV7-6	TRBJ1-3	once	CASSLGGVPSGNTIYF	TGTGCCAGCAGCTTAGGGGGGGTTCCCTCTGGAAACACCATATATTTT
-	TRBV15	TRBJ1-4	once	CATSLRRIEKLFF	TGTGCCACCAGCCTCCGACGGATAGAAAAACTGTTTTTT
-	TRBV6-5	TRBJ1-2	-	CASSHRRTANYGYTF	TGTGCCAGCAGTCACCGGCGGACGGCTAACTATGGCTACACCTTC
-	TRBV18	TRBJ2-1	few	CASSPPSWNEQFF	TGTGCCAGCTCACCACCGTCCTGGAATGAGCAGTTCTTC
TRBD1	TRBV6-1	TRBJ1-1	few	CASREGGLMNTEAFF	TGTGCCAGCAGGGAAGGGGGCCTCATGAACACTGAAGCTTTCTTT
TRBD1	TRBV19	TRBJ2-7	few	CASSRTGSSYEQYF	TGTGCCAGTAGTCGGACAGGGTCCTCCTACGAGCAGTACTTC
-	TRBV28	TRBJ2-5	-	CASSPGRETQYF	TGTGCCAGCAGCCCGGGCCGGGAGACCCAGTACTTC
TRBD2	TRBV5-1	TRBJ2-1	-	CASSLERLAGGQQGYNEQFF	TGCGCCAGCAGCTTGGAAAGACTAGCGGGGGGGCAGCAGGGCTACAATGAGCAGTTCTTC
-	TRBV27	TRBJ2-7	few	CASRGVRSKSSYEQYF	TGTGCCAGCCGTGGTGTTAGGTCCAAAAGCTCCTACGAGCAGTACTTC
-	TRBV3-1/TRBV3-2	TRBJ1-3	-	CASSQVPGGNTIYF	TGTGCCAGCAGCCAAGTGCCGGGAGGAAACACCATATATTTT
TRBD2	TRBV6-5	TRBJ2-1	-	CASSSGGPKNEQFF	TGTGCCAGCAGTTCGGGAGGGCCCAAAAATGAGCAGTTCTTC
-	TRBV2	TRBJ2-2	-	CASSRRGNTGELFF	TGTGCCAGCAGTCGACGGGGGAACACCGGGGAGCTGTTTTTT
TRBD1	TRBV5-1	TRBJ1-1	-	CASSSGQGVNTEAFF	TGCGCCAGCAGCTCGGGACAGGGAGTGAACACTGAAGCTTTCTTT
TRBD1	TRBV19	TRBJ1-6	few	CASSNRGNNSPLHF	TGTGCCAGTAGCAACAGGGGAAATAATTCACCCCTCCACTTT
-	TRBV4-3	TRBJ2-2	-	CASSQGLGDTGELFF	TGCGCCAGCAGCCAAGGGCTCGGGGACACCGGGGAGCTGTTTTTT
-	TRBV5-4	TRBJ2-5	few	CASSLEIGEETQYF	TGTGCCAGCAGCTTAGAGATTGGCGAGGAGACCCAGTACTTC
-	TRBV2	TRBJ1-2	-	CASSLGGSLNYGYTF	TGTGCCAGCAGTCTCGGAGGCAGTCTTAACTATGGCTACACCTTC
-	TRBV28	TRBJ2-2	-	CASSLISSDTGELFF	TGTGCCAGCAGTTTAATTAGTAGCGACACCGGGGAGCTGTTTTTT
TRBD1	TRBV10-3	TRBJ1-6	-	CATTGDNSPLHF	TGTGCCACAACAGGGGATAATTCACCCCTCCACTTT
-	TRBV5-4	TRBJ2-3	few	CASSRRDGRTDTQYF	TGTGCCAGCAGCCGGAGGGATGGGCGCACAGATACGCAGTATTTT
-	TRBV18	TRBJ2-7	-	CASSSTAYSYEQYF	TGTGCCAGCTCCTCCACAGCTTACTCCTACGAGCAGTACTTC
-	TRBV5-1	TRBJ1-2	few	CASSLVSEAWYGYTF	TGCGCCAGCAGCTTGGTTTCGGAGGCGTGGTATGGCTACACCTTC
-	TRBV5-6	TRBJ2-7	-	CASSLAGGDFSYEQYF	TGTGCCAGCAGCTTGGCGGGGGGCGACTTCTCCTACGAGCAGTACTTC
-	TRBV18	TRBJ1-2	few	CASSPPQGSGYTF	TGTGCCAGCTCACCACCCCAGGGGAGTGGCTACACCTTC
TRBD2	TRBV27	TRBJ2-3	-	CASSLYRLAGDTQYF	TGTGCCAGCAGTTTATACCGGCTAGCGGGAGATACGCAGTATTTT
-	TRBV4-2	TRBJ1-3	-	CASSQEGSSGNTIYF	TGTGCCAGCAGCCAAGAAGGGAGTTCGGGAAACACCATATATTTT
-	TRBV3-1/TRBV3-2	TRBJ1-1	many	CASSQAGGAFF	TGTGCCAGCAGCCAAGCGGGGGGAGCTTTCTTT
-	TRBV19	TRBJ1-5	few	CASSKTGTSNQPQHF	TGTGCCAGTAGTAAGACAGGAACCAGCAATCAGCCCCAGCATTTT
-	TRBV2	TRBJ2-2	-	CASSEEGAGNTGELFF	TGTGCCAGCAGTGAAGAAGGAGCGGGGAACACCGGGGAGCTGTTTTTT
TRBD2	TRBV5-1	TRBJ2-3	once	CASSSRLAGSTDTQYF	TGCGCCAGCAGCTCGAGACTAGCGGGGAGCACAGATACGCAGTATTTT
-	TRBV9	TRBJ2-5	few	CASSIGTVRETQYF	TGTGCCAGCAGCATCGGGACCGTCCGAGAGACCCAGTACTTC
-	TRBV15	TRBJ1-2	-	CATSRKPTGSTAYGYTF	TGTGCCACCAGCAGAAAACCGACAGGCTCGACAGCCTATGGCTACACCTTC
-	TRBV7-9	TRBJ1-2	once	CASSSAALYTFGSGMTF	-
-	TRBV11-2	TRBJ1-1	-	CASSLGGENTEAFF	TGTGCCAGCAGCTTAGGGGGGGAGAACACTGAAGCTTTCTTT
-	TRBV30	TRBJ1-2	few	CAWSVTGRGGYTF	TGTGCCTGGAGTGTAACAGGGAGGGGTGGCTACACCTTC
TRBD1	TRBV18	TRBJ2-3	-	CASSPTGNVLDTQYF	TGTGCCAGCTCACCGACAGGGAACGTTCTGGATACGCAGTATTTT
-	TRBV6-5	TRBJ1-1	few	CASSRGGGMNTEAFF	TGTGCCAGCAGTCGGGGTGGGGGGATGAACACTGAAGCTTTCTTT
-	TRBV19	TRBJ2-1	-	CATSTGRAQRVEQFF	TGTGCCACTTCGACCGGCAGGGCCCAGCGGGTGGAGCAGTTCTTC
-	TRBV30	TRBJ1-5	-	CAGSGGFNQPQHF	TGTGCCGGATCCGGCGGGTTCAATCAGCCCCAGCATTTT